This passage covers 29 T cell receptor beta chains from one sample sequenced in a study of cytomegalovirus exposure and HLA in healthy donors. The PCR used 60 Vbeta and 13 Jbeta primers. Clones were read by immunoSEQ multiplex PCR, and TCRdb kept only the in-frame ones, dropping some. The sample holds around 180,000 clones; about three quarters are singletons and the top ten take less than 1.5%. Input material: PBMCs. All receptors derive from a woman in her 30s in good health and CMV-seropositive.

The chain carries TRBV15 and TRBJ2-3; 8 bases match TRBD2. The CDR3 runs to 15 residues. CDR1 LNHNV and CDR2 YYDKDF come from the germline V gene (reference sequence). The V segment lost 3 bases and the J segment 2 bases; nucleotides outside the gene matches: 4. DNA of the CDR3: TGTGCCACCAGCAGGCCAGCGGGAGCCACAGATACGCAGTATTTT. It is translated as CATSRPAGATDTQYF.

This clone has a handful of counts. This chain links TRBV2 with TRBJ2-2; 7 positions agree with TRBD1. V lost 4 bases, J lost 1 base, and 3 bases stayed unmatched. The V gene's germline CDR1 is SNHLY and CDR2 FYNNEI. This CDR3 spans 15 amino acids. CDR3 coding DNA: TGTGCCAGCAGTGGTGACAGGGTGAACACCGGGGAGCTGTTTTTT. The encoded protein is CASSGDRVNTGELFF.

The rearrangement joins TRBV28 to TRBJ1-1; perhaps TRBD1 as D (5 bases). Per germline, CDR1 MDHEN and CDR2 SYDVKM. The CDR3 consists of 14 residues. Trimming removed 1 base at V and 5 bases at J, with 11 bases between. Here the CDR3 DNA reads TGTGCCAGCAGTTTATCCAGGGAAAGGACTGAAGCTTTCTTT. As protein: CASSLSRERTEAFF. Full variable domain (outside the CDR3, taken from reference TRBV28 and TRBJ1-1): DVKVTQSSRYLVKRTGEKVFLECVQDMDHENMFWYRQDPGLGLRLIYFSYDVKMKEKGDIPEGYSVSREKKERFSLILESASTNQTSMYLCASSLSRERTEAFFGQGTRLTVV.

V usage is TRBV5-1 and J usage is TRBJ2-7; 8 positions agree with TRBD2. CDR3 length equals 15 residues. V was pared by 0 bases and J by 3 bases, with 5 bases of the junction left unmatched. In germline, CDR1 is SGHRS, CDR2 YFSETQ. CDR3 sequence reads: CASSLGGLAGYEQYF. DNA of the CDR3: TGCGCCAGCAGCTTGGGCGGGCTAGCGGGCTACGAGCAGTACTTC.

The genes are TRBV18 and TRBJ1-1; D uncertain. The germline V gene encodes CDR1 KGHSH and CDR2 LQKENI. V was trimmed by 2 bases and J by 1 base, leaving 11 bases between them. The CDR3 loop spans 15 amino acids. The chain's CDR3 is CASSPMRTRNTEAFF. The CDR3 DNA is TGTGCCAGCTCACCAATGCGCACGAGGAACACTGAAGCTTTCTTT.

The chain uses TRBV2 and TRBJ1-1; weak D call: TRBD1 (5 bases). Germline loops: CDR1 SNHLY, CDR2 FYNNEI. The ends were cut back, 5 bases at V and 1 base at J, with 11 bases in the middle. The CDR3 consists of 14 residues. The CDR3 region is CASSLGQGNTEAFF. The CDR3 DNA follows: TGTGCCAGCAGTTTAGGGCAGGGGAACACTGAAGCTTTCTTT.

The chain recombines TRBV7-2 with TRBJ1-1; TRBD1 matches 7 bases. The CDR3 has 15 residues. Germline CDR1 and CDR2: SGHTA and FQGNSA. Trimming cost V 0 bases and J 1 base; bases outside gene matches: 2. CDR3 nucleotide sequence: TGTGCCAGCAGCTTAGCGACAGGGAGGAACACTGAAGCTTTCTTT. It codes for CASSLATGRNTEAFF.

This clone was counted only a few times. V and J are TRBV19 and TRBJ1-1; D is perhaps TRBD1 (5 bases). The CDR3 loop spans 14 amino acids. V was pared by 4 bases and J by 4 bases, with 13 bases between. Looked up from germline, CDR1 is LNHDA and CDR2 is SQIVND (reference sequence). The CDR3 sequence: CASSRLGVGTEAFF. The CDR3 coding sequence is TGTGCCAGTAGTAGGTTAGGGGTGGGCACTGAAGCTTTCTTT.

The chain has TRBV29-1 and TRBJ1-1; D remains unclear. The V gene's germline CDR1 is SQVTM and CDR2 ANQGSEA. The CDR3 is 11 residues long. V was trimmed by 6 bases and J by 4 bases, leaving 9 bases between them. Here the CDR3 reads CSVETGTEAFF. The CDR3 DNA sequence: TGCAGCGTCGAAACGGGCACTGAAGCTTTCTTT.

V gene TRBV28 combines with J gene TRBJ2-1; tentative D call: TRBD1 (6 bases). The germline V and J ends were trimmed by 4 bases and 6 bases, with 13 bases remaining between them. The CDR3 is made up of 14 amino acids. Germline assignment: CDR1 MDHEN and CDR2 SYDVKM. The CDR3 DNA reads TGTGCCAGCAGTTCCCCAGACAGGTTCAATGAGCAGTTCTTC. This codes for CASSSPDRFNEQFF.

This chain uses TRBV11-3 with TRBJ2-7; 9 bases map to TRBD1. This CDR3 is 15 amino acids long. The germline V gene has CDR1 SGHNT and CDR2 YENEEA. The V segment lost 5 bases and the J segment 0 bases; nucleotides outside the gene matches: 5. The CDR3 DNA is TGTGCCAGCAGCACGGGGACAGGGAGCTCCTACGAGCAGTACTTC. Translation: CASSTGTGSSYEQYF.

In its sample, this clone was seen a few times. The rearrangement uses TRBV4-2 and TRBJ1-1; D is undetermined. Germline CDR1 reads LGHNA; CDR2 reads YNFKEQ. V lost 0 bases, J lost 3 bases, and 8 bases lay in between. The CDR3 runs 14 residues. CDR3: CASSQDMGDTEAFF. In nucleotides, the CDR3 is TGTGCCAGCAGCCAAGATATGGGCGACACTGAAGCTTTCTTT.

This clone was counted many times. The gene calls are TRBV5-6 and TRBJ2-7; 7 bases line up with TRBD1. Germline CDR1 reads SGHDT; CDR2 reads YYEEEE. This CDR3 spans 14 amino acids. Trimming at V came to 4 bases and at J to 2 bases, leaving 6 bases not matched to a gene. The DNA for the CDR3 is TGTGCCAGCAGCCAGGACAGGATTACCTACGAGCAGTACTTC. The encoded protein is CASSQDRITYEQYF.

The genes are TRBV6-1 and TRBJ1-1; TRBD1 aligns across 7 bases. The germline gives CDR1 MNHNS, CDR2 SASEGT. CDR3 length: 14 residues. V was clipped by 2 bases and J by 3 bases; unmatched bases: 3. CDR3 protein: CASSEQGVYTEAFF. Here the CDR3 DNA reads TGTGCCAGCAGTGAACAGGGGGTGTACACTGAAGCTTTCTTT.

J is TRBJ2-1 and V is TRBV9; TRBD2 agrees at 8 bases. After removal of 8 bases from V and 0 bases from J, the junction contained 7 bases not matched to a gene. The CDR3 runs to 15 residues. Germline-derived CDR1 and CDR2 are SGDLS and YYNGEE. CDR3 in DNA: TGTGCCAGTAACGGCGGGAGGAGCTCCTACAATGAGCAGTTCTTC. It encodes CASNGGRSSYNEQFF.

The chain joins TRBV6-1 to TRBJ2-7, with 11 bases that match TRBD1. This CDR3 is 16 amino acids long. After removal of 3 bases from V and 2 bases from J, the junction contained 6 bases not matched to a gene. CDR1 MNHNS and CDR2 SASEGT come from the germline V gene. CDR3 bases: TGTGCCAGCAGTGAGTGGACAGGGGGCATTACCTACGAGCAGTACTTC. This encodes CASSEWTGGITYEQYF.

V gene TRBV11-3 combines with J gene TRBJ2-3; 11 nucleotides line up with TRBD1. After removal of 6 bases from V and 2 bases from J, the junction contained 7 bases not matched to a gene. CDR1 is SGHNT, CDR2 YENEEA, per germline. The CDR3 loop spans 16 amino acids. DNA for the CDR3: TGTGCCAGCAGGCCCGGGACAGGGGGTTACACAGATACGCAGTATTTT. It codes for CASRPGTGGYTDTQYF.

The genes are TRBV18 and TRBJ2-6; no clear D gene. Deletions cut 1 base from V and 0 bases from J, with 4 bases between. Germline-derived CDR1 and CDR2 are KGHSH and LQKENI. The CDR3 is made up of 15 amino acids. Here the CDR3 DNA reads TGTGCCAGCTCACCACGTCTCTCTGGGGCCAACGTCCTGACTTTC. It translates to CASSPRLSGANVLTF.

This clone has only one observation. The rearrangement uses TRBV5-1 and TRBJ1-2; 9 bases match TRBD1. Germline lookup yields CDR1 SGHRS and CDR2 YFSETQ. The ends lost 3 bases at V and 3 bases at J; junction bases unmatched: 3. The CDR3 consists of 14 residues. CDR3 DNA: TGCGCCAGCAGCTCGACAGGGGGAGACTATGGCTACACCTTC. Protein sequence: CASSSTGGDYGYTF. Complete variable domain (other parts from reference TRBV5-1 and TRBJ1-2): KAGVTQTPRYLIKTRGQQVTLSCSPISGHRSVSWYQQTPGQGLQFLFEYFSETQRNKGNFPGRFSGRQFSNSRSEMNVSTLELGDSALYLCASSSTGGDYGYTFGSGTRLTVV.

V gene TRBV27 combines with J gene TRBJ1-5; 9 nucleotides match TRBD1. After removal of 7 bases from V and 4 bases from J, the junction contained 8 bases not matched to a gene. This CDR3 has 15 residues. Per germline, CDR1 MNHEY and CDR2 SMNVEV (reference sequence). This CDR3 reads CASKLGQGSNQPQHF. The DNA for the CDR3 is TGTGCCAGCAAATTAGGACAGGGGTCGAATCAGCCCCAGCATTTT.

The chain recombines TRBV5-5 with TRBJ1-1, with unresolved D. CDR1 and CDR2 (germline): SGHKS, YYEKEE (reference sequence). The CDR3 has 13 amino acids. V lost 0 bases and J 4 bases, leaving 7 bases between the germline ends. The CDR3 is CASSLAPSTEAFF. CDR3 bases: TGTGCCAGCAGCTTGGCCCCTAGCACTGAAGCTTTCTTT.

This clone was seen only a few times. The chain employs TRBV5-6 and TRBJ1-2; TRBD1 is a possible D gene (5 bases). The CDR3 is 15 amino acids. V lost 5 bases and J 4 bases, leaving 18 bases between the germline ends. CDR1 SGHDT and CDR2 YYEEEE come from the germline V gene. CDR3 coding DNA: TGTGCCAGCAGGAAAAGACAGTACGACGTCTATGGCTACACCTTC. Amino acid sequence: CASRKRQYDVYGYTF.

This clone was picked up one time. The J gene is TRBJ2-7, the V gene TRBV7-8; 7 nucleotides align to TRBD2. Germline CDR1 SGHVS, CDR2 FQNEAQ. The CDR3 runs 17 residues. V shed 2 bases, J shed 7 bases, and the junction held 17 bases outside the gene matches. CDR3 nucleotide sequence: TGTGCCAGCAGCTTAATGCCCACTGGCGGGGGAACTTATGAGCAGTACTTC. This sequence encodes CASSLMPTGGGTYEQYF.

J is TRBJ2-5 and V is TRBV5-6; D gene unclear. Gene TRBJ2-7 matches the end of the DNA better, so the J call may be wrong. Germline CDR1 is SGHDT and CDR2 is YYEEEE. The CDR3 extends over 14 amino acids. The CDR3 reads CASSLGGDFYEQYF. The CDR3 DNA reads as TGTGCCAGCAGCTTGGGAGGAGACTTTTACGAGCAGTACTTC.

The chain couples TRBV5-5 to TRBJ2-7; 7 nucleotides agree with TRBD2. The trim removed 2 bases at V and 3 bases at J, leaving 14 bases unmatched. CDR3 size: 17 residues. Germline loops: CDR1 SGHKS, CDR2 YYEKEE (reference sequence). CDR3 sequence reads: CASSFGIGGTNLYEQYF. The DNA of the CDR3 is TGTGCCAGCAGCTTCGGCATCGGGGGGACTAACCTCTACGAGCAGTACTTC.

The gene calls are TRBV6-6 and TRBJ2-1; D unclear. CDR3 length: 14 residues. Germline V gene lookup returns CDR1 MNHNY and CDR2 SVGAGI (reference sequence). The germline V and J ends were trimmed by 6 bases and 1 base, with 10 bases remaining between them. The CDR3: CASRLLESYNEQFF. The CDR3 DNA reads as TGTGCCAGCAGGCTGCTAGAGTCCTACAATGAGCAGTTCTTC.

This clone was counted a single time. The rearrangement links TRBV28 to TRBJ2-5; 13 bases align to TRBD2. The CDR3 is 16 residues long. CDR1 is MDHEN and CDR2 is SYDVKM in the germline V gene. J was trimmed by 2 bases and V by 10 bases; bases with no gene match: 10. The CDR3 spells CATEPGTSGIQETQYF. The CDR3 DNA reads TGTGCCACCGAGCCCGGGACTAGCGGGATTCAAGAGACCCAGTACTTC.

This clone has only a few counts. Written as DNA, the CDR3 is TGTGCCAGCAGTTTTAGAACAGGGTGGAACACTGAAGCTTTCTTT. Its translation: CASSFRTGWNTEAFF. The rearrangement joins TRBV6-6 to TRBJ1-1, with D possibly matching TRBD1 (6 bases). From germline, CDR1 is MNHNY and CDR2 SVGAGI (reference sequence). V lost 4 bases and J lost 1, with 13 bases in between. CDR3 size: 15 residues.

V and J are TRBV6-5 and TRBJ1-1; D unresolved. This CDR3 contains 14 residues. Germline CDR1 and CDR2: MNHEY and SVGAGI. V gave up 0 bases and J gave up 2 bases, with 7 bases separating them. The CDR3 is CASSYSAGNTEAFF. The CDR3 coding sequence is TGTGCCAGCAGTTACTCGGCAGGAAACACTGAAGCTTTCTTT.